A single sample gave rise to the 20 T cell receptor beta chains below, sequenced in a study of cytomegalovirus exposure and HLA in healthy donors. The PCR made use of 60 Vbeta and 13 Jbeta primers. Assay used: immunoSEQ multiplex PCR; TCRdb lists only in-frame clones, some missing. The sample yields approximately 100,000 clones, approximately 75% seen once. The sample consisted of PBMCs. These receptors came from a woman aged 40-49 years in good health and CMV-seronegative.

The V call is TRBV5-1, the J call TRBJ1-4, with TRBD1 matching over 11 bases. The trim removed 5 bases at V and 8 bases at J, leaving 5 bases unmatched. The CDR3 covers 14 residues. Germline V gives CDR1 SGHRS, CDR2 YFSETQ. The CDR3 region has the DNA TGCGCCAGCAGGTGGACAGGGGGCGGCGAAAAACTGTTTTTT. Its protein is CASRWTGGGEKLFF. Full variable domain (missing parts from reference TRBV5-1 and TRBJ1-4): KAGVTQTPRYLIKTRGQQVTLSCSPISGHRSVSWYQQTPGQGLQFLFEYFSETQRNKGNFPGRFSGRQFSNSRSEMNVSTLELGDSALYLCASRWTGGGEKLFFGSGTQLSVL.

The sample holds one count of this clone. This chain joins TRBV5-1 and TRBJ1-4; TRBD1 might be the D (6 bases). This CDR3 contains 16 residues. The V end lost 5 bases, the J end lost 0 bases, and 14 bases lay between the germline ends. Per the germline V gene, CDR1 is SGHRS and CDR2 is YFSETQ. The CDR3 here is CASSYGQLATNEKLFF. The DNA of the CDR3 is TGCGCCAGCAGTTACGGACAGCTAGCAACTAATGAAAAACTGTTTTTT.

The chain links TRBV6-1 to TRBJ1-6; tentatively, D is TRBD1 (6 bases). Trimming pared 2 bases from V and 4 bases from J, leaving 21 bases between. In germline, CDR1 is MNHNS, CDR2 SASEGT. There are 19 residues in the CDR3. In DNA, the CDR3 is TGTGCCAGCAGTGAATGGTTAGCAGGACAGCCTTCTTATAATTCACCCCTCCACTTT. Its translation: CASSEWLAGQPSYNSPLHF.

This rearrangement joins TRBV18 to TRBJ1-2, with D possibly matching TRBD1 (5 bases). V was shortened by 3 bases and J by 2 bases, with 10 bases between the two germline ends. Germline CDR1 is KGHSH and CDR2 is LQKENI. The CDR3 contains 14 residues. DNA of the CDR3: TGTGCCAGCTCACCGGCAGGGCAAAACTATGGCTACACCTTC. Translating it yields CASSPAGQNYGYTF.

DNA for the CDR3: TGTGCCAGCACGGGACAGGGAAGCTACGAGCAGTACTTC. Protein sequence: CASTGQGSYEQYF. The rearrangement uses TRBV28 and TRBJ2-7; 9 nucleotides align to TRBD1. Trimming cost V 7 bases and J 3 bases; bases outside gene matches: 4. Germline CDR1 MDHEN, CDR2 SYDVKM. The CDR3 spans 13 residues.

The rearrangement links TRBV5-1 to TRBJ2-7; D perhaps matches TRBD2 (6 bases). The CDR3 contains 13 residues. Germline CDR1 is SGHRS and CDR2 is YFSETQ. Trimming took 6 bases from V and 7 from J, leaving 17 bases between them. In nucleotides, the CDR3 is TGCGCCAGCACAATCCGTGGGGGAGGTGAGCAGTACTTC. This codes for CASTIRGGGEQYF.

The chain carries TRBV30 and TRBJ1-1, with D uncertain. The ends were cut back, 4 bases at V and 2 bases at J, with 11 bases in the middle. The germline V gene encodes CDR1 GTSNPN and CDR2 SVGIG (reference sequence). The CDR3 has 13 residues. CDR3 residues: CAWKGPGNTEAFF. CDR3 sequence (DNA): TGTGCCTGGAAAGGGCCGGGAAACACTGAAGCTTTCTTT.

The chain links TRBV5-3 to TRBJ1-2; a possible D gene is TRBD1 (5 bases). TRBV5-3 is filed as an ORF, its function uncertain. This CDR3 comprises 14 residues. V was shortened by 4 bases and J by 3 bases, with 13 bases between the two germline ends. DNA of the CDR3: TGTGCCAGAAGCCTCAGGGAACATGACTATGGCTACACCTTC. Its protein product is CARSLREHDYGYTF.

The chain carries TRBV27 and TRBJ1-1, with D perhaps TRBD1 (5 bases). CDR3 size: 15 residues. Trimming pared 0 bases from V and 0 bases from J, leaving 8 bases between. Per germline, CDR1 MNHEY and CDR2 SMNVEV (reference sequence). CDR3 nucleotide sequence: TGTGCCAGCAGTTTATCGGCAGGGATGAACACTGAAGCTTTCTTT. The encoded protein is CASSLSAGMNTEAFF.

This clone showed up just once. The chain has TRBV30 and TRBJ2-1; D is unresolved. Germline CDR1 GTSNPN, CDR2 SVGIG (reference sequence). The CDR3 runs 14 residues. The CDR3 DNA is TGTGCTGCGATTCACTCTAGCTCCTACAATGAGCAGTTCTTC. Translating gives CAAIHSSSYNEQFF. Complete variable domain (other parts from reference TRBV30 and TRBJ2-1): SQTIHQWPATLVQPVGSPLSLECTVEGTSNPNLYWYRQAAGRGLQLLFYSVGIGQISSEVPQNLSASRPQDRQFILSSKKLLLSDSGFYLCAAIHSSSYNEQFFGPGTRLTVL.

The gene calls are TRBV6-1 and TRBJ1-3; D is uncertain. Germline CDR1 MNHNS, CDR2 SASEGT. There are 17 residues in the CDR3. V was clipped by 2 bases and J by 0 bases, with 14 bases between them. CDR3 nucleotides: TGTGCCAGCAGTGAATTACCTCCCAAGAGCTCTGGAAACACCATATATTTT. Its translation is CASSELPPKSSGNTIYF.

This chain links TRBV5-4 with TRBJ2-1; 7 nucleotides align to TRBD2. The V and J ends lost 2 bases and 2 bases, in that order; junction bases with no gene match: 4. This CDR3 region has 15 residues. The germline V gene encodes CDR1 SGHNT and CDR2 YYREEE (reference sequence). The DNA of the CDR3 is TGTGCCAGCAGCTTAGGACTAGTAACCTACAATGAGCAGTTCTTC. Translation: CASSLGLVTYNEQFF.

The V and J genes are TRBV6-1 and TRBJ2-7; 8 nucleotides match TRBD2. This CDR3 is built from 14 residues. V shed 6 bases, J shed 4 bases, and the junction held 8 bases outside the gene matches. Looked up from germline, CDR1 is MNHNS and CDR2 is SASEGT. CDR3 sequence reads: CASSFGGAVYEQYF. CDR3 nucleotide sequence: TGTGCCAGCAGCTTCGGGGGGGCCGTATACGAGCAGTACTTC.

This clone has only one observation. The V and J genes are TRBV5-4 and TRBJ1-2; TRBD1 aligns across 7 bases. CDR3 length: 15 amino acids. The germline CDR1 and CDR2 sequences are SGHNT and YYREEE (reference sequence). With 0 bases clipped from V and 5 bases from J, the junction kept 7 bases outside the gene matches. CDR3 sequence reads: CASSLVGGQTYGYTF. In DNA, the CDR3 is TGTGCCAGCAGCTTGGTGGGGGGACAGACGTATGGCTACACCTTC. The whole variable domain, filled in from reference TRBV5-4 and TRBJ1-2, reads ETGVTQSPTHLIKTRGQQVTLRCSSQSGHNTVSWYQQALGQGPQFIFQYYREEENGRGNFPPRFSGLQFPNYSSELNVNALELDDSALYLCASSLVGGQTYGYTFGSGTRLTVV.

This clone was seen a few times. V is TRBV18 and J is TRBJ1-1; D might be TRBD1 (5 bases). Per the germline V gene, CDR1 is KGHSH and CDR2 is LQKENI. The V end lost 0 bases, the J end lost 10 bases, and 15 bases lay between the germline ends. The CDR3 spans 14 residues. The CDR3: CASSPPSIVGGAFF. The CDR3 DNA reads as TGTGCCAGCTCACCACCAAGTATAGTCGGGGGAGCTTTCTTT.

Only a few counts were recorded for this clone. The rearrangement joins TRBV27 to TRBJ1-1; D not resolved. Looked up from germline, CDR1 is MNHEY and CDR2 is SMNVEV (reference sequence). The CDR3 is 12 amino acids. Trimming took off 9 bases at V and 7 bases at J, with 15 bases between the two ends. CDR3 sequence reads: CASASGENEAFF. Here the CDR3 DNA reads TGTGCCAGTGCCTCTGGAGAAAATGAAGCTTTCTTT.

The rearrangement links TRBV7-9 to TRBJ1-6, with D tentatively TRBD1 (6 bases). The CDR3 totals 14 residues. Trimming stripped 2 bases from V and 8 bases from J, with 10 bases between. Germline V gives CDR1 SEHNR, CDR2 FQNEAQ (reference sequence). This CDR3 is CASSLTGRDSPLHF. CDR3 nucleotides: TGTGCCAGCAGCTTAACAGGGAGAGATTCACCCCTCCACTTT.

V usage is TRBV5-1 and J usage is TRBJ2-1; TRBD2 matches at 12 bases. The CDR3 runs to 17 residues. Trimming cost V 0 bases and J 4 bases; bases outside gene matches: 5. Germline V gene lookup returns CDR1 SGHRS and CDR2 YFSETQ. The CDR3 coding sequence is TGCGCCAGCAGCTTGGCGACTAGCGGGGGACATTACAATGAGCAGTTCTTC. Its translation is CASSLATSGGHYNEQFF. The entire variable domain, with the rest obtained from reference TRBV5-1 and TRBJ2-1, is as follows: KAGVTQTPRYLIKTRGQQVTLSCSPISGHRSVSWYQQTPGQGLQFLFEYFSETQRNKGNFPGRFSGRQFSNSRSEMNVSTLELGDSALYLCASSLATSGGHYNEQFFGPGTRLTVL.

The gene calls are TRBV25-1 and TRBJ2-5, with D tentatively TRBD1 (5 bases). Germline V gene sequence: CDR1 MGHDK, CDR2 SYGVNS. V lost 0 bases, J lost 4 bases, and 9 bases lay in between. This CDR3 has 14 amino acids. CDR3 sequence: CASSEYLGAETQYF. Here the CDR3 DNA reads TGTGCCAGCAGTGAATATTTAGGGGCAGAGACCCAGTACTTC. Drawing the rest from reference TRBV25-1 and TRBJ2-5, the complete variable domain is EADIYQTPRYLVIGTGKKITLECSQTMGHDKMYWYQQDPGMELHLIHYSYGVNSTEKGDLSSESTVSRIRTEHFPLTLESARPSHTSQYLCASSEYLGAETQYFGPGTRLLVL.

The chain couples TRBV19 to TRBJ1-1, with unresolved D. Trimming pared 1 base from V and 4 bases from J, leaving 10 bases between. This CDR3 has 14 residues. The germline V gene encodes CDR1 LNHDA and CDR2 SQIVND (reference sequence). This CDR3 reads CASSIALTATEAFF. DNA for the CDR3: TGTGCCAGTAGTATAGCTCTAACAGCCACTGAAGCTTTCTTT.